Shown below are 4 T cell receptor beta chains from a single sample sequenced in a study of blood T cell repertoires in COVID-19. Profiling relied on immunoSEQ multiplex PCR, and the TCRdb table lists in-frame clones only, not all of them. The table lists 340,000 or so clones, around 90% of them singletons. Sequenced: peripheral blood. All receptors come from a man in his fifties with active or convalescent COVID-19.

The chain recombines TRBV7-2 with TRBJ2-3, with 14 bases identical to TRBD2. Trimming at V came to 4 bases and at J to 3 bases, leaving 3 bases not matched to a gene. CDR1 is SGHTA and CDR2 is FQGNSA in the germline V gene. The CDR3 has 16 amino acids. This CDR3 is CASSWTSGGPTDTQYF. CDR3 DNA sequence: TGTGCCAGCAGCTGGACTAGCGGGGGGCCAACAGATACGCAGTATTTT.

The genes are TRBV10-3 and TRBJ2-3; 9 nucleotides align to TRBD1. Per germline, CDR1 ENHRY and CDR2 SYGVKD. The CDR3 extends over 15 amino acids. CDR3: CAIGTGGADTDTQYF. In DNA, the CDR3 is TGTGCGATAGGCACAGGGGGCGCAGACACAGATACGCAGTATTTT.

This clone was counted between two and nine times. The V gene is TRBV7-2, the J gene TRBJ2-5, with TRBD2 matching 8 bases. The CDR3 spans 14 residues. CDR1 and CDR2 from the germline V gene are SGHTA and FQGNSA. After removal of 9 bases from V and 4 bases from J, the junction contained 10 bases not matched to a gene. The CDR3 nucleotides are TGTGCCAGTGGGACTAGGATAACCCCAGAGACCCAGTACTTC. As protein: CASGTRITPETQYF.

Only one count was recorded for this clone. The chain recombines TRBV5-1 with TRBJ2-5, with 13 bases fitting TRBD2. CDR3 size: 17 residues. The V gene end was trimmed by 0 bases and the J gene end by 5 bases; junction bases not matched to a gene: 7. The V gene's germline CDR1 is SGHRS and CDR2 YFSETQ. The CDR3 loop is CASSLVPGLAGVETQYF. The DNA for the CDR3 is TGCGCCAGCAGCTTGGTACCCGGACTAGCGGGAGTTGAGACCCAGTACTTC.